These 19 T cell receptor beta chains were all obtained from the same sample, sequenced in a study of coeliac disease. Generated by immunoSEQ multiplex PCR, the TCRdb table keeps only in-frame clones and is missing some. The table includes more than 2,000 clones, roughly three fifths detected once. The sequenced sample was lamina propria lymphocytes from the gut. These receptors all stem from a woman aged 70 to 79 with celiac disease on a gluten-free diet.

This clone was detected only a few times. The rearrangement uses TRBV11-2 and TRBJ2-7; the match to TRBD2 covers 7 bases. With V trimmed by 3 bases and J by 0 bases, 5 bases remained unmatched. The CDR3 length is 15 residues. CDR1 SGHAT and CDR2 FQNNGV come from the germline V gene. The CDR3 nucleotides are TGTGCCAGCAGCTTTGAGCGGGGAGCCTCCTACGAGCAGTACTTC. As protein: CASSFERGASYEQYF.

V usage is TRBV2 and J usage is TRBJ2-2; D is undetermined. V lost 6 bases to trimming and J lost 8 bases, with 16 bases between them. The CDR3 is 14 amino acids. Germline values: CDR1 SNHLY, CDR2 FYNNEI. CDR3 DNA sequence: TGTGCCAGCAGAGTGACTGTGGCGGCGGGGGAGCTGTTTTTT. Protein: CASRVTVAAGELFF.

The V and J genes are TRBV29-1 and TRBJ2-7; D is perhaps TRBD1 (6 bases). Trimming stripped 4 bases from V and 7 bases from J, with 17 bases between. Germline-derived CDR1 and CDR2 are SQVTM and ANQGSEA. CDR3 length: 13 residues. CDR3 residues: CSVARSGDGEQYF. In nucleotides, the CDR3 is TGCAGCGTTGCTCGGTCAGGGGATGGAGAGCAGTACTTC.

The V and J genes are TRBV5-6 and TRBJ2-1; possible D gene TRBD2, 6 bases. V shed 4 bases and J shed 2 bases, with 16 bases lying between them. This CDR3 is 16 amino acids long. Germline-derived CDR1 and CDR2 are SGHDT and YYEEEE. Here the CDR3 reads CASSTLSGSTYNEQFF. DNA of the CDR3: TGTGCCAGCAGCACCCTTTCCGGGAGTACCTACAATGAGCAGTTCTTC.

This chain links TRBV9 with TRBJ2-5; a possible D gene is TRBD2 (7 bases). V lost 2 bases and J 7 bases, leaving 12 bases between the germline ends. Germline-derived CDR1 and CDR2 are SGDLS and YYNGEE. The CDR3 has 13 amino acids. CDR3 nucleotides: TGTGCCAGCAGCGTGCGGGGGCAGGGGACCCAGTACTTC. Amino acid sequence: CASSVRGQGTQYF.

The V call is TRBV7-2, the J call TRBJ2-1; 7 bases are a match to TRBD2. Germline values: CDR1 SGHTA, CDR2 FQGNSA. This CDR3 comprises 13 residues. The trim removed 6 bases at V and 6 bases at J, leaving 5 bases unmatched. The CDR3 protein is CASSRAGFNEQFF. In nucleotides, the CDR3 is TGTGCCAGCAGTCGAGCGGGATTCAATGAGCAGTTCTTC.

CDR3 nucleotides: TGTGCCAGCAGCAAACCGGGACAGGGGGTTATTGAGCAGTTCTTC. Translation gives CASSKPGQGVIEQFF. V gene TRBV11-3 combines with J gene TRBJ2-1; 11 bases are shared with TRBD1. Germline trimming cut 5 bases from V and 9 bases from J; bases unmatched to any gene: 9. CDR3 size: 15 residues. Germline-derived CDR1 and CDR2 are SGHNT and YENEEA.

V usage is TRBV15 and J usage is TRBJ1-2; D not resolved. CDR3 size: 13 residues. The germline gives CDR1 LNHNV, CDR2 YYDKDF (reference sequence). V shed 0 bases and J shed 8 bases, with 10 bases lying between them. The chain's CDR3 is CATSRDPLFGYTF. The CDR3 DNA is TGTGCCACCAGCAGAGATCCCCTCTTCGGCTACACCTTC.

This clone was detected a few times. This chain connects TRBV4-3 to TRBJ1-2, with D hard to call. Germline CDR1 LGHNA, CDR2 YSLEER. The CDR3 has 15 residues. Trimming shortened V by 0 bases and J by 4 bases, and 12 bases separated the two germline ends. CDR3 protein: CASSQDLRARYGYTF. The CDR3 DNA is TGCGCCAGCAGCCAAGATCTGCGGGCCCGCTATGGCTACACCTTC.

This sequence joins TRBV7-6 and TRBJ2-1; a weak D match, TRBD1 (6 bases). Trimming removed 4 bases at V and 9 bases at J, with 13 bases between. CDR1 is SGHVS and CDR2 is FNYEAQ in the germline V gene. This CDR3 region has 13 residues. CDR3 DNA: TGTGCCAGCAGCTGGGAGACAGGCATTGAGCAGTTCTTC. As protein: CASSWETGIEQFF.

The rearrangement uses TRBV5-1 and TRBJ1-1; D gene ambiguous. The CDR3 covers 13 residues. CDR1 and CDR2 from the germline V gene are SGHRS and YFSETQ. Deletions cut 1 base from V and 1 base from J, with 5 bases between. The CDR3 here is CASSLPGNTEAFF. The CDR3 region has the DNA TGCGCCAGCAGCTTGCCCGGGAACACTGAAGCTTTCTTT.

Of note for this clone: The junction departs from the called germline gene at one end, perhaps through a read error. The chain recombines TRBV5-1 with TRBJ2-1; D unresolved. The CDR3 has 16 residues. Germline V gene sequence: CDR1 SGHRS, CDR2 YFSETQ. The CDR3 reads CASSLLLAGVKNEQFF. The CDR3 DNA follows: TGTGCCAGCAGCCTGTTGTTGGCAGGCGTAAAGAATGAGCAGTTCTTC.

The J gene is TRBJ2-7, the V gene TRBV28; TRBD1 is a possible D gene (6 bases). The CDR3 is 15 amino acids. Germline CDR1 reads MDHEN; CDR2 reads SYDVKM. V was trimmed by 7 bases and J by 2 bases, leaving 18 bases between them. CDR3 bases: TGTGCCAGCACCCTGACAGGCCAGGGGACCTACGAGCAGTACTTC. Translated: CASTLTGQGTYEQYF.

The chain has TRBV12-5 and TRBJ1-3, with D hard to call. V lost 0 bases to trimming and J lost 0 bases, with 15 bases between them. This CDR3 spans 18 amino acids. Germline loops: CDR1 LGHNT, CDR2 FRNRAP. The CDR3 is CASGLVPGRHLSGNTIYF. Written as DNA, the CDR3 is TGTGCTAGTGGTTTGGTACCGGGTCGGCACCTCTCTGGAAACACCATATATTTT.

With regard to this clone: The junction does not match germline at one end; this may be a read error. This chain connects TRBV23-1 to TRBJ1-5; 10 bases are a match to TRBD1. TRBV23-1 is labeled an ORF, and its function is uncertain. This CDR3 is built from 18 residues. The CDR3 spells CASRQSGQGVVGNQPQHF. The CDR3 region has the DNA TGCGCCAGCAGACAATCAGGACAGGGGGTGGTAGGCAATCAGCCCCAGCATTTT.

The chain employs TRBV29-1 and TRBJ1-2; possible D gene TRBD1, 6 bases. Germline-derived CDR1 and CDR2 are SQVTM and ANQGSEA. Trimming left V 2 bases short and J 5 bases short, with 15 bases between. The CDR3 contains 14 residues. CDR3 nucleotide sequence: TGCAGCGTTGAACCAGGACAGCCCCCTTATGGCTACACCTTC. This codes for CSVEPGQPPYGYTF.

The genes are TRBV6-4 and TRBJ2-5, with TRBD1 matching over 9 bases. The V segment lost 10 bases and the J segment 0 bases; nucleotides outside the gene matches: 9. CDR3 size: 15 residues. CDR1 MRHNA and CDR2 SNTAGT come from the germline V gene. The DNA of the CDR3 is TGTGCCACGCCTAAATGGGACAGGGACCAAGAGACCCAGTACTTC. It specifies CATPKWDRDQETQYF.

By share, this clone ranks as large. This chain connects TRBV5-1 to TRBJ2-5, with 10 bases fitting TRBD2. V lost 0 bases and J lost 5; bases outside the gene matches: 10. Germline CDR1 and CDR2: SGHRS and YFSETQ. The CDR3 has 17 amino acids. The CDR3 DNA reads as TGCGCCAGCAGCTTGGCCCCTAGCGGGAGCGGCTGGGAGACCCAGTACTTC. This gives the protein CASSLAPSGSGWETQYF.

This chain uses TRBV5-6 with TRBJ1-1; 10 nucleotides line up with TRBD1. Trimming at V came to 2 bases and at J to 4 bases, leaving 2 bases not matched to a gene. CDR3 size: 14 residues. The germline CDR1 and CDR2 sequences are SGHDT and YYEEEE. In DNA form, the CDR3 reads TGTGCCAGCAGCTTATGGACAGGGGGCACTGAAGCTTTCTTT. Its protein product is CASSLWTGGTEAFF.